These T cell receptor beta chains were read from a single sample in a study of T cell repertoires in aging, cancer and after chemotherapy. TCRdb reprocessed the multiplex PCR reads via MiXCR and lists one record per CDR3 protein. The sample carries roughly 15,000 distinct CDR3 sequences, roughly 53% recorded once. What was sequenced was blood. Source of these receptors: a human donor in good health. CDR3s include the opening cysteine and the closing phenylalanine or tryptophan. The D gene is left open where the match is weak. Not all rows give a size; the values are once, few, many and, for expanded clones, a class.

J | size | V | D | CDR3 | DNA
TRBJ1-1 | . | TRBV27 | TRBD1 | CASRPIQGWTEAFF | TGTGCCAGCAGACCGATACAGGGGTGGACTGAAGCTTTCTTT
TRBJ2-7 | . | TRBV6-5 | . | CASSSINEQYF | TGTGCCAGCAGTTCGATTAACGAGCAGTACTTC
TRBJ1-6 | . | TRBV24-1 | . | CATSGGGSSPLHF | TGTGCCACCAGTGGCGGGGGCAGTTCACCCCTCCACTTT
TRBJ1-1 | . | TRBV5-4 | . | CASSFLQENTEAFF | TGTGCCAGCAGCTTCCTACAGGAGAACACTGAAGCTTTCTTT
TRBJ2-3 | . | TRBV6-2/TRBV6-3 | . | CASSYTTDTQYF | TGTGCCAGCAGTTACACCACAGATACGCAGTATTTT
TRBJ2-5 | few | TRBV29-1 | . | CSVAYPGASHKETQYF | TGCAGCGTAGCCTATCCAGGGGCGTCTCATAAAGAGACCCAGTACTTC
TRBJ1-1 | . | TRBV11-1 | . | CASSPSAKKGADTEAFF | TGTGCCAGCAGCCCCTCTGCGAAAAAAGGGGCGGACACTGAAGCTTTCTTT
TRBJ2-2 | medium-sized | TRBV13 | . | CASSPQVGRTGELFF | TGTGCCAGCAGCCCTCAAGTCGGGCGCACCGGGGAGCTGTTTTTT
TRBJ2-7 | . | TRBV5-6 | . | CASSPPGWQGVYEQYF | TGTGCCAGCAGCCCCCCCGGGTGGCAGGGTGTCTACGAGCAGTACTTC
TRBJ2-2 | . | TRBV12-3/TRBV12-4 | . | CASSLMATGELFF | TGTGCCAGCAGTTTAATGGCAACCGGGGAGCTGTTTTTT
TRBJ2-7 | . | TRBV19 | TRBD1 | CASSIDLGTGSYEQYF | TGTGCCAGTAGTATAGATCTAGGGACAGGTTCCTACGAGCAGTACTTC
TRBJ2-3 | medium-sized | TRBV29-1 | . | CSVERGADTQYF | TGCAGCGTTGAGAGGGGAGCAGATACGCAGTATTTT
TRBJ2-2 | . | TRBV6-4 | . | CASSERANGELFF | TGTGCCAGCAGTGAGAGGGCGAACGGGGAGCTGTTTTTT
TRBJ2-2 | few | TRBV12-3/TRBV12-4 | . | CASSALGRMNTGELFF | TGTGCCAGCAGTGCCTTAGGACGGATGAACACCGGGGAGCTGTTTTTT
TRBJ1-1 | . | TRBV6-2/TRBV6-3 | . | CASLKGNTEAFF | TGTGCCAGTCTAAAGGGGAACACTGAAGCTTTCTTT
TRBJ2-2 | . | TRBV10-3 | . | CAISDPRVTGELFF | TGTGCCATCAGTGATCCGAGGGTCACCGGGGAGCTGTTTTTT
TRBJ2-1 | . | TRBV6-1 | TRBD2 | CASSRDYTLSSYNEQFF | TGTGCCAGCAGCCGGGACTACACCCTGAGCTCCTACAATGAGCAGTTCTTC
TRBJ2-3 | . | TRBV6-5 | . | CASSYSLDTGTDTQYF | TGTGCCAGCAGTTACTCGCTGGACACCGGCACAGATACGCAGTATTTT
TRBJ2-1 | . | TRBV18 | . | CASSPKSNEQFF | TGTGCCAGCTCACCAAAGAGCAATGAGCAGTTCTTC
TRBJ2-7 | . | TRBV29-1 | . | CSVEEGTRGTYEQYF | TGCAGCGTTGAAGAGGGGACTCGGGGGACCTACGAGCAGTACTTC
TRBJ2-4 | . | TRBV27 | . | CASRLGSGPGIQYF | TGTGCCAGCAGGCTTGGTTCAGGTCCCGGCATTCAGTACTTC
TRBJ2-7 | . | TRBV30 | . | CAWADGYEQYF | TGTGCCTGGGCTGACGGCTACGAGCAGTACTTC
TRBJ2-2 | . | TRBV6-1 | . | CASSDRNTGELFF | TGTGCCAGCAGTGACCGAAACACCGGGGAGCTGTTTTTT
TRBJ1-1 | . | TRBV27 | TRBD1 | CASSREQGIWTEGFF | TGTGCCAGCAGCCGAGAACAGGGGATTTGGACTGAAGGTTTCTTT
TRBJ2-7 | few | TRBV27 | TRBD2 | CASSSTRLAESPYEQYF | TGTGCCAGCAGTTCGACGCGACTAGCGGAGTCCCCTTACGAGCAGTACTTC
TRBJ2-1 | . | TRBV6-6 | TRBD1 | CASSLDRVAYNEQFF | TGTGCCAGCAGCCTCGACAGGGTGGCCTACAATGAGCAGTTCTTC
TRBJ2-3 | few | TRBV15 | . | CATSREGRESQYF | TGTGCCACCAGCAGAGAAGGCCGGGAATCGCAGTATTTT
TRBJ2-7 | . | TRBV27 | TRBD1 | CASSFQGVSIYEQYF | TGTGCCAGCAGTTTTCAGGGGGTGTCTATCTACGAGCAGTACTTC
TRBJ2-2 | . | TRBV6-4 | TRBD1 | CASSPGTGGTGELFF | TGTGCCAGCAGTCCCGGGACAGGGGGCACCGGGGAGCTGTTTTTT
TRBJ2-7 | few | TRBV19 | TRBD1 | CASSHRGTGKSYEQYF | TGTGCCAGTAGCCATAGGGGGACAGGGAAGTCCTACGAGCAGTACTTC
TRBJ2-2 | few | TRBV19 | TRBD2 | CASGGVLAGETGELFF | TGTGCCAGTGGAGGAGTCCTAGCGGGAGAAACCGGGGAGCTGTTTTTT
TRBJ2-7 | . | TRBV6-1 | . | CATLGARSYEQYF | TGTGCCACCCTCGGGGCACGCTCCTACGAGCAGTACTTC
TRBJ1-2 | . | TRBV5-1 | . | CASSLVQGSDGYTF | TGCGCCAGCAGCTTGGTGCAGGGATCGGATGGCTACACCTTC
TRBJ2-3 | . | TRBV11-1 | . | CASSLGPATDTQYF | TGTGCCAGCAGCTTAGGGCCCGCGACAGATACGCAGTATTTT
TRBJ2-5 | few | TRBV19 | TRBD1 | CASSPTGTGLQETQYF | TGTGCCAGTAGTCCAACCGGGACAGGGCTCCAAGAGACCCAGTACTTC
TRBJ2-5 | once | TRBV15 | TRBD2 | CATSTSSGSAETQYF | TGTGCCACCAGCACGTCTAGCGGGAGTGCCGAGACCCAGTACTTC
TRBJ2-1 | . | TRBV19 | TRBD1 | CASSMRDSHYNEQFF | TGTGCCAGTAGTATGAGGGACAGCCACTACAATGAGCAGTTCTTC
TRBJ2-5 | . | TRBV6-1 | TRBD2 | CASRPRTSGSGETQYF | TGTGCCAGCAGACCCAGGACTAGCGGGAGTGGAGAGACCCAGTACTTC
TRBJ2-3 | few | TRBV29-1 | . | CSVFTRTDTQYF | TGCAGCGTCTTTACTCGGACAGATACGCAGTATTTT
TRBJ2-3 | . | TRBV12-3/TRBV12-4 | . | CASNPRGLDTDTQYF | TGTGCCAGCAATCCCCGGGGGCTAGACACAGATACGCAGTATTTT
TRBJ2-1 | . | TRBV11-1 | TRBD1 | CASRYVPGQGNRNEQFF | TGTGCCAGCAGATATGTTCCGGGACAGGGGAATAGGAATGAGCAGTTCTTC
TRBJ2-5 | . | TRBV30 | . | CAWSVARDQETQYF | TGTGCCTGGAGTGTAGCCCGGGATCAAGAGACCCAGTACTTC
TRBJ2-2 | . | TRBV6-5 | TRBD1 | CASSNGGQGAGELFF | TGTGCCAGCAGCAACGGGGGACAGGGGGCCGGGGAGCTGTTTTTT
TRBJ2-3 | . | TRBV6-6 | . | CASGAGIADTQYF | TGTGCCAGCGGGGCAGGGATCGCAGATACGCAGTATTTT
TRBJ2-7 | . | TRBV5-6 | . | CASSLGQGRDEQYF | TGTGCCAGCAGCTTGGGACAGGGGAGGGACGAGCAGTACTTC
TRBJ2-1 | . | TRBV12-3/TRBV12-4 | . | CASCSNPGRNEQFF | TGTGCCAGCTGTTCTAACCCGGGGAGGAATGAGCAGTTCTTC
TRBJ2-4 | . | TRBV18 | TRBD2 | CASSPLLAGADIQYF | TGTGCCAGCTCACCACTCCTAGCGGGAGCTGACATTCAGTACTTC
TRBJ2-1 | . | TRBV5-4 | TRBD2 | CASSLRERGNEQFF | TGTGCCAGCAGCTTGCGGGAGCGGGGGAATGAGCAGTTCTTC
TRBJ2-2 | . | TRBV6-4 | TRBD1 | CASSRSGTGVTGELFF | TGTGCCAGCAGTCGATCCGGGACAGGGGTCACCGGGGAGCTGTTTTTT
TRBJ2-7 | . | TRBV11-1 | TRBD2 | CASSRLETPSGSSYEQYF | TGTGCCAGCAGCCGACTCGAGACCCCTAGCGGGAGCTCCTACGAGCAGTACTTC